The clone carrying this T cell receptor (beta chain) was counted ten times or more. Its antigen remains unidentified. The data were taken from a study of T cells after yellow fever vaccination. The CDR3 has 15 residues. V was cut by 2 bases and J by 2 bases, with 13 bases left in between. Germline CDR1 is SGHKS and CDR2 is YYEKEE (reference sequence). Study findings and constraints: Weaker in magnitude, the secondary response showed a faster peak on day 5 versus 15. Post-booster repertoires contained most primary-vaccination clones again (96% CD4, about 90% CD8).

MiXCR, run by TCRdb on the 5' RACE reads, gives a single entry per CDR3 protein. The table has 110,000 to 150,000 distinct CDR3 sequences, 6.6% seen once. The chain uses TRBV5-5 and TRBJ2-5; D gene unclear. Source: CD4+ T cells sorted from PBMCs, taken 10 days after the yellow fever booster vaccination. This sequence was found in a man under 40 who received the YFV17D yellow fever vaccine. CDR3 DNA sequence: TGTGCCAGCAGCTTCGAGGTAATCGTTCAAGAGACCCAGTACTTC. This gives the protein CASSFEVIVQETQYF.